The entry that follows covers one T cell receptor (beta chain) sequence. As yet, its antigen is unknown. The data were obtained in a study of T cells in localized non-small cell lung cancer. Findings and caveats of the study: Prolonged overall survival went with higher T cell density in the blood. Uninvolved adjacent lung showed higher T cell clonality than tumor. A median of around 60 clones ranked among the top 100 in tumor appeared in adjacent lung.

The CDR3 length is 17 residues. The germline V gene encodes CDR1 SNHLY and CDR2 FYNNEI. The germline V and J ends were trimmed by 3 bases and 4 bases, with 21 bases remaining between them. Some clones are missing from TCRdb's copy, which holds only in-frame ones; the method was immunoSEQ multiplex PCR. The profile covers 25,000 to 30,000 clones, with about four fifths appearing a single time and 4% to 5.5% taken by the ten largest. The TCR comes from a man aged 40 to 70 with stage III lung adenocarcinoma. The sequencing here drew on peripheral blood mononuclear cells, taken before any cancer treatment. The chain uses TRBV2 and TRBJ1-2, with no clear D. CDR3 amino acids: CASSEGTTARRPYGYTF. CDR3 bases: TGTGCCAGCAGTGAGGGTACGACTGCCCGCCGACCCTATGGCTACACCTTC.